A selection of T cell receptor beta chains follows, all from one sample in a study of shared clonotypes between healthy human individuals. Clones were read by immunoSEQ multiplex PCR, and TCRdb kept only the in-frame ones, dropping some. This sample has about 2.1 million clones, with 85% to 95% found just once. The sample consisted of naive CD8+ T cells from PBMCs. The receptors stem from a man between 18 and 29 years old in good health. Some clones in this sample may be carry-over from other donors' samples. Each CDR3 is given with its conserved first and last residue. Each record gives: J gene, V gene, CDR3 protein.

TRBJ2-2 | TRBV10-3 | CAIKVKTGELFF
TRBJ2-2 | TRBV10-3 | CAIRRDRENTGELFF
TRBJ2-1 | TRBV15 | CATSSGLASGSNYNEQFF
TRBJ2-1 | TRBV18 | CASSPESVSSPSEQFF
TRBJ2-7 | TRBV11-2 | CASSLAGEGEQYF
TRBJ2-1 | TRBV4-2 | CASSLREGYNEQFF
TRBJ2-7 | TRBV13 | CASSLSDSSYEQYF
TRBJ2-5 | TRBV7-2 | CASSAGTSGSRETQYF
TRBJ2-3 | TRBV27 | CASSSRTDTDTQYF
TRBJ2-7 | TRBV4-2 | CASSQGGPYEQYF